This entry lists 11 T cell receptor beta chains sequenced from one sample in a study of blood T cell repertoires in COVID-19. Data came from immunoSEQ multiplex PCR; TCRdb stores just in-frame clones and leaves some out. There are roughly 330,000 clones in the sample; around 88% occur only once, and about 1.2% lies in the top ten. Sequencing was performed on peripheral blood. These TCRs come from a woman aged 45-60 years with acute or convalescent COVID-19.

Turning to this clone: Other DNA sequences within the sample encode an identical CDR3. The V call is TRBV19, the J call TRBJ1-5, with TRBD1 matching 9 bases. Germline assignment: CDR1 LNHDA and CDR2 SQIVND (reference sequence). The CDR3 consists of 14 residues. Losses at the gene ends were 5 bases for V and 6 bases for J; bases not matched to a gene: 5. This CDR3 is CASSQQGAGQPQHF. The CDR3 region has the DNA TGTGCCAGTAGTCAACAGGGGGCAGGTCAGCCCCAGCATTTT.

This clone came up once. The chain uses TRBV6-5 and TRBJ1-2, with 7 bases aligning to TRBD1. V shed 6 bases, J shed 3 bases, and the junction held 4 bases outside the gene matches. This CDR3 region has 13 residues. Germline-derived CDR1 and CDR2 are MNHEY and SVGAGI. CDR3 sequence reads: CASRLGTDYGYTF. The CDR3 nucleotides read TGTGCCAGCAGATTGGGGACAGACTATGGCTACACCTTC.

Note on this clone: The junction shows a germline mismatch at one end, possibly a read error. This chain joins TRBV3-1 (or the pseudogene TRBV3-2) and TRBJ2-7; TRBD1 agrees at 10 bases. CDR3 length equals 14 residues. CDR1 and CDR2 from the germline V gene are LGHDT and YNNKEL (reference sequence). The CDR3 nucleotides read TGTGCCAGCAGCCAAGGGAGACAGGGGGCTACCTTCCTTTTC. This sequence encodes CASSQGRQGATFLF.

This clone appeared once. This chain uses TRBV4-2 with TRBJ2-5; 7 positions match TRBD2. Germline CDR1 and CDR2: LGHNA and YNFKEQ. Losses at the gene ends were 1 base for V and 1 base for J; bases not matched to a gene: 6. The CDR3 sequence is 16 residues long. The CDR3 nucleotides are TGTGCCAGCAGCCAAGCTTTGAGCGGGACCCAAGAGACCCAGTACTTC. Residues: CASSQALSGTQETQYF.

The CDR3 sequence is CASSLGTGTGELFF. The CDR3 DNA is TGTGCCAGCAGCTTGGGTACAGGGACCGGGGAGCTGTTTTTT. J is TRBJ2-2 and V is TRBV5-6; D perhaps matches TRBD1 (6 bases). The CDR3 is 14 residues long. The V gene's germline CDR1 is SGHDT and CDR2 YYEEEE. Trimming removed 0 bases at V and 5 bases at J, with 8 bases between.

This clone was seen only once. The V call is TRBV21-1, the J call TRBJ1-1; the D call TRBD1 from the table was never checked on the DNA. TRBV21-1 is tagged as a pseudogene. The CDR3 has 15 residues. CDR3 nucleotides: TGTGCCATCTTTTCGGACAGACCCTTGAACACTGAAGCTTTCTTT. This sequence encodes CAIFSDRPLNTEAFF.

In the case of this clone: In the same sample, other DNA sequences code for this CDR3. CDR3 coding DNA: TGTGCCAGCAGTCGCGGGACGGAGAACACTGAAGCTTTCTTT. Amino acids: CASSRGTENTEAFF. The chain joins TRBV6-5 to TRBJ1-1; possible D gene TRBD1, 5 bases. This CDR3 comprises 14 residues. CDR1 and CDR2 (germline): MNHEY, SVGAGI. V was trimmed by 5 bases and J by 1 base, leaving 11 bases between them.

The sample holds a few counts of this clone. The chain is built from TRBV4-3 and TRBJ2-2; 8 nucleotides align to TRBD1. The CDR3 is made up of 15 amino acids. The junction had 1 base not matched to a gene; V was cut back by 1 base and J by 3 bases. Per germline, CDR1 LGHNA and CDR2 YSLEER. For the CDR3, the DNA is TGCGCCAGCAGCCAAGGGGACAGGCACACCGGGGAGCTGTTTTTT. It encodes CASSQGDRHTGELFF.

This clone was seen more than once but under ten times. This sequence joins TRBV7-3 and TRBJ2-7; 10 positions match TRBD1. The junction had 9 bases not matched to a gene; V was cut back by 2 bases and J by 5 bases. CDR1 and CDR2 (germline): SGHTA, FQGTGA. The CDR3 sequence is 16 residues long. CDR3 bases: TGTGCCAGCAGCTTATGGGACGGGACAGGGGACCACGAGCAGTACTTC. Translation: CASSLWDGTGDHEQYF.

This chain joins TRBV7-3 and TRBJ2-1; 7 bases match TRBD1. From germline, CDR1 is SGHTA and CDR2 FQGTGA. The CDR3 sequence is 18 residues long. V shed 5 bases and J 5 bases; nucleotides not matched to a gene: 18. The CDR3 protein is CASSLGQPGAAGNNEQFF. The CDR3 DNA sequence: TGTGCCAGCAGCCTGGGACAGCCCGGGGCTGCCGGGAACAATGAGCAGTTCTTC.

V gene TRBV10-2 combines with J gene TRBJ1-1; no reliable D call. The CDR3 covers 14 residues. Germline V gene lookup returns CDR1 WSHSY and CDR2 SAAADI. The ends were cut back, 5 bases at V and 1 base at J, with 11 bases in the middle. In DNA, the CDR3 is TGCGCCAGCAGTCCCAGTGGCAGGAACACTGAAGCTTTCTTT. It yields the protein CASSPSGRNTEAFF.